A selection of T cell receptor beta chains follows, all from one sample in a study of T cells after yellow fever vaccination. A single record per CDR3 protein comes from TCRdb applying MiXCR to the 5' RACE reads. The table shows 250,000 to 350,000 distinct CDR3 sequences, with 3.5% to 5% occurring only once. Here the sequenced sample was PBMCs, taken 15 days after the yellow fever booster vaccination. The origin of the receptors is a man aged 18 to 30 who received the YFV17D yellow fever vaccine. Each CDR3 is given with its conserved first and last residue. D genes are given only for firm matches. Rows may omit the clone size; those that give it use once, few, many or a size class.

>TRBV7-3|16|TRBJ2-1|TRBD2|-
TGTGCCAGCAGCTTAATAGGACTAGCGGGGGTCAATGAGCAGTTCTTC
CASSLIGLAGVNEQFF
>TRBV24-1|14|TRBJ1-2|-|many
TGTGCCACCAGTGATGGATCCCTCGGAAGTGGCTACACCTTC
CATSDGSLGSGYTF
>TRBV5-1|13|TRBJ2-4|-|many
TGCGCCAGCAGCTTGGGGAATGAAAACATTCAGTACTTC
CASSLGNENIQYF
>TRBV19|16|TRBJ1-5|-|few
TGTGCCAGTAGTATATTCAGCGGGTATAGCAATCAGCCCCAGCATTTT
CASSIFSGYSNQPQHF
>TRBV19|14|TRBJ1-1|-|-
TGTGCCAGTAGTACCCGGGGAGACGGAACTGAAGCTTTCTTT
CASSTRGDGTEAFF
>TRBV5-4|15|TRBJ1-4|TRBD1|-
TGTGCCAGCAGCACCCAGGGGGGGCTTCTTGAAAAACTGTTTTTT
CASSTQGGLLEKLFF
>TRBV15|17|TRBJ1-5|-|few
TGTGCCACCAGCAGAGATAGGGCCCGAGCGGGCAATCAGCCCCAGCATTTT
CATSRDRARAGNQPQHF
>TRBV7-3|13|TRBJ1-1|-|many
TGTGCCAGCAGCTGGGGGTTGAACACTGAAGCTTTCTTT
CASSWGLNTEAFF
>TRBV5-1|13|TRBJ2-1|TRBD1|many
TGCGCCAGCAGCTTTTCAGGGGGCAATGAGCAGTTCTTC
CASSFSGGNEQFF
>TRBV4-1|16|TRBJ2-3|-|few
TGCGCCAGCAGCCAAGGAAACGCGGGGAAAGGCTATACGCAGTATTTT
CASSQGNAGKGYTQYF
>TRBV5-6|19|TRBJ1-1|-|many
TGTGCCAGCAGCTTGGCGGGGGGCGTGCGACGGGGCCTGGGATCTGAAGCTTTCTTT
CASSLAGGVRRGLGSEAFF
>TRBV20-1|11|TRBJ1-2|-|-
TGCAGTGCTACAGGAGTGGGTGGCTACACCTTC
CSATGVGGYTF
>TRBV29-1|13|TRBJ1-1|-|many
TGCAGCGTTGAAGAGGGACAGAACACTGAAGCTTTCTTT
CSVEEGQNTEAFF
>TRBV10-2|11|TRBJ2-7|-|many
TGCGCCAGCAGTGGTGGTCTCGAGGAGTACTTC
CASSGGLEEYF
>TRBV29-1|13|TRBJ2-2|-|many
TGCAGCGTTGGACAGACGCTGGCCGGGGAGCTGTTTTTT
CSVGQTLAGELFF
>TRBV4-1|13|TRBJ2-1|-|few
TGCGCCAGCAGCCAATACAGGGTCAATGAGCAGTTCTTC
CASSQYRVNEQFF
>TRBV3-1|14|TRBJ1-1|-|many
TGTGCCAGCAGCCAAGAAGGGGTTTACACTGAAGCTTTCTTT
CASSQEGVYTEAFF
>TRBV5-4|15|TRBJ2-2|-|-
TGTGCCAGCAGCTTGGCCGCGGGGAACACCGGGGAGCTGTTTTTT
CASSLAAGNTGELFF
>TRBV5-1|14|TRBJ2-7|-|many
TGCGCCAGCGTCGGAGGGGACCTACGGTCCGAGCAGTACTTC
CASVGGDLRSEQYF
>TRBV13|12|TRBJ2-7|-|many
TGTGCCAGCAGCTTAGCCCGCTTAGAGCAGTACTTC
CASSLARLEQYF
>TRBV5-4|14|TRBJ1-1|-|few
TGTGCCAGCAGCTTTTCCCGGACAGCCAATCGGGCTTTCTTT
CASSFSRTANRAFF
>TRBV5-6|13|TRBJ2-5|-|few
TGTGCCAGCAGCTTTTGGATACAAGAGACCCAGTACTTC
CASSFWIQETQYF
>TRBV5-1|18|TRBJ1-4|TRBD1|-
TGCGCCAGCAGCTTGGCCGACAGGGGTTTGGTTACTAATGAAAAACTGTTTTTT
CASSLADRGLVTNEKLFF
>TRBV5-1|13|TRBJ2-5|-|few
TGCGCCAGCAGCTTGGGTGACGGTGAGACCCAGTACTTC
CASSLGDGETQYF
>TRBV11-2|15|TRBJ2-2|-|-
TGTGCCAGCAGCTTGACAGCGTCGGGCACCGGGGAGCTGTTTTTT
CASSLTASGTGELFF
>TRBV6-5|17|TRBJ1-5|TRBD1|many
TGTGCCAGCAGTCGAATATCCGGGACAGGGGGGGATCAGCCCCAGCATTTT
CASSRISGTGGDQPQHF
>TRBV20-1|13|TRBJ1-6|-|-
TGCAGTGCTAGACCTGCACTTAACTCACCCCTCCACTTT
CSARPALNSPLHF
>TRBV5-6|15|TRBJ2-5|-|few
TGTGCCAGCAGCTTTACGACGGGCAGGGGTGAGACCCAGTACTTC
CASSFTTGRGETQYF
>TRBV7-9|13|TRBJ2-7|-|many
TGTGCCAGCAGCTTTAGGCAGGGAGACGAGCAGTACTTC
CASSFRQGDEQYF
>TRBV7-2|13|TRBJ1-6|-|few
TGTGCCAGCAGCTCCAGCGGGAATTCACCCCTCCACTTT
CASSSSGNSPLHF
>TRBV6-2/TRBV6-3|15|TRBJ2-6|-|few
TGTGCCAGCAGTAGACAGGTCTCTGGGGCCAACGTCCTGACTTTC
CASSRQVSGANVLTF
>TRBV9|15|TRBJ2-4|-|many
TGTGCCAGCAGCGTAGAGGGGGGCATGAAAAACATTCAGTACTTC
CASSVEGGMKNIQYF
>TRBV10-3|12|TRBJ2-5|-|-
TGTGCCGCAGCCGGGAGCCAAGAGACCCAGTACTTC
CAAAGSQETQYF
>TRBV4-3|18|TRBJ1-1|TRBD1|many
TGCGCCAGCAGCCAAGATTTAGGGGGCCTCATGGAGGACACTGAAGCTTTCTTT
CASSQDLGGLMEDTEAFF
>TRBV20-1|12|TRBJ2-5|-|many
TGCAGTGCTAGGTCCAGGGTAGAGACCCAGTACTTC
CSARSRVETQYF
>TRBV4-2|18|TRBJ2-1|-|-
TGTGCCAGCAGCCAAGATCCCTTTGTAGGGCCTCCCTACAATGAGCAGTTCTTC
CASSQDPFVGPPYNEQFF